This T cell receptor (beta chain) was documented in a study of lymphopenia after photon versus proton radiotherapy. Study results and limitations: Proton therapy kept repertoires fairly stable, unlike photons, which gained effector/memory cells. After the lymphocyte nadir, photon-treated repertoires showed oligoclonal expansion, especially of CD8+ Temra cells. Post-nadir TCR diversity decline inversely tracked overall survival among those who died.

Libraries were prepared by immunoSEQ multiplex PCR; TCRdb keeps only in-frame clonotypes and omits some of them. The repertoire holds 150,000 or so clones, approximately 86% seen once, with around 4.5% in the top ten. Details on this clone: As yet, its antigen is unknown. The junction does not match germline at one end; this may be a read error.

This TCR was recovered from a man aged 45-65 years with gastric cancer. The source was peripheral blood, collected from a patient treated with photon-based radiotherapy.

In DNA, the CDR3 is TGCGCCAGCAGTCCGGCGGGCAGAAACGCAACTTTC. It encodes CASSPAGRNATF. The V gene is TRBV10-1, the J gene TRBJ2-7, with a possible D match to TRBD2 (5 bases). The CDR3 length is 12 residues. The germline gives CDR1 WNHNN, CDR2 SYGVQD (reference sequence).